This T cell receptor (beta chain) comes out of a study of CD8 T cells in Susac syndrome. Regarding the study as a whole: Only a relatively small number of individuals were included in the TCR sequencing and HLA analysis.

Sequencing of TCR beta was performed on blood CD8+ and CD4+ T cells. The ends were cut back, 7 bases at V and 5 bases at J, with 14 bases in the middle. CDR3 length: 13 residues. Germline values: CDR1 MGHRA, CDR2 YSYEKL. About this clonotype: Its antigen is not known.

cDNA came from 0.5 to 1 ug RNA primed by random hexamers. Amplification of TCR beta CDR3 across 54 Vbeta and 13 Jbeta was performed with immunoSEQ multiplex PCR. Each CDR3 protein gets one entry after TCRdb re-called the immunoSEQ multiplex PCR reads with MiXCR. The table lists about 250,000 distinct CDR3 sequences, around 93% of them singletons. The chain is built from TRBV4-1 and TRBJ1-2, with D possibly TRBD1 on 5 matching bases. The clonotype was recovered from a human donor with multiple sclerosis. The sample taken for sequencing was CD4+ T cells from PBMCs. The CDR3 DNA sequence: TGCGCCAGCACCCCGGGACTGAATTATGGCTACACCTTC. This codes for CASTPGLNYGYTF.